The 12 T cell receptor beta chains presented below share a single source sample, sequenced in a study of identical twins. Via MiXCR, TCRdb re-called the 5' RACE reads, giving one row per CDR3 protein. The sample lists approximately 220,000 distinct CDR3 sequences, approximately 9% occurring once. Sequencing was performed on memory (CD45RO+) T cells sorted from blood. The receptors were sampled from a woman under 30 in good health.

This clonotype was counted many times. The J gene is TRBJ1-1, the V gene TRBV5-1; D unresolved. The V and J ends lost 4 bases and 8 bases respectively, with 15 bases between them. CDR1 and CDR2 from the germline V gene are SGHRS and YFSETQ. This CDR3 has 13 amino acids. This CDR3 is CASSNGLIREAFF. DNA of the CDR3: TGCGCCAGCAGCAACGGACTCATCCGGGAAGCTTTCTTT.

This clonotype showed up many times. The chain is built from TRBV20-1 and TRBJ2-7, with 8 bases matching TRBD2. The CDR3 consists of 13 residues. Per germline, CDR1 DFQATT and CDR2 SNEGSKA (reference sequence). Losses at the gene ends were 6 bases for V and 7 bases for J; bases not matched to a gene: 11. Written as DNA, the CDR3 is TGCAGTGCCCCGGGACTAGACGGTCGTGAGCAGTACTTC. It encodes CSAPGLDGREQYF.

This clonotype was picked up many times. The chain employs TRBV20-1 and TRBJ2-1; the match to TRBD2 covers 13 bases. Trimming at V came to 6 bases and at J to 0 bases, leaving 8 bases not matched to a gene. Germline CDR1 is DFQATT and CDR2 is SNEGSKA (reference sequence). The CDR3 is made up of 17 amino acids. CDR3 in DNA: TGCAGTGCGGCCGGGACTAGCGGGGAGAGCTCCTACAATGAGCAGTTCTTC. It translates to CSAAGTSGESSYNEQFF.

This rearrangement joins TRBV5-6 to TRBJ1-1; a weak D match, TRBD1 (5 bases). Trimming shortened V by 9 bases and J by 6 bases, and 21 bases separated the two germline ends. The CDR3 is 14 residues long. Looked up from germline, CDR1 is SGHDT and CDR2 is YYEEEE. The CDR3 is CATHYGARSPEAFF. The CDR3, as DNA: TGTGCCACCCACTATGGGGCGCGGTCCCCTGAAGCTTTCTTT.

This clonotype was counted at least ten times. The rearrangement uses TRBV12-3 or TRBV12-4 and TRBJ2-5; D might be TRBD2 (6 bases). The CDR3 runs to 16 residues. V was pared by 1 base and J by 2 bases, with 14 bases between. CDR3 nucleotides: TGTGCCAGCAGTTTAGAGGCCGGGGCGGGGCAAGAGACCCAGTACTTC. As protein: CASSLEAGAGQETQYF.

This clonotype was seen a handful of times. CDR3 amino acids: CASSHRPGGTTSTDTQYF. The CDR3 DNA is TGTGCCAGCAGCCACCGCCCTGGGGGGACAACTAGCACAGATACGCAGTATTTT. The genes are TRBV11-1 and TRBJ2-3, with D tentatively TRBD1 or TRBD2 (6 bases each). V gave up 5 bases and J gave up 0 bases, with 21 bases separating them. The CDR3 consists of 18 residues. The germline gives CDR1 SGHAT, CDR2 FQDESV (reference sequence).

The CDR3 here is CSARDLSGTASSYNEQFF. In nucleotides, the CDR3 is TGCAGTGCTAGAGACCTCTCCGGGACAGCGAGCTCCTACAATGAGCAGTTCTTC. The chain combines TRBV20-1 with TRBJ2-1; 7 bases align to TRBD1. Germline V gene data show CDR1 as DFQATT and CDR2 as SNEGSKA (reference sequence). The CDR3 sequence is 18 residues long. After removal of 0 bases from V and 0 bases from J, the junction contained 11 bases not matched to a gene.

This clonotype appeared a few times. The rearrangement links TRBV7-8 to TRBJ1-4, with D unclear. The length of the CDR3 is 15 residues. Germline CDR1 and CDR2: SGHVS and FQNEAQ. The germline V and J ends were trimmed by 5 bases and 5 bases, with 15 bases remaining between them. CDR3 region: CASSLRRGINEKLFF. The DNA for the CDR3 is TGTGCCAGCAGCCTCCGTAGAGGCATAAATGAAAAACTGTTTTTT.

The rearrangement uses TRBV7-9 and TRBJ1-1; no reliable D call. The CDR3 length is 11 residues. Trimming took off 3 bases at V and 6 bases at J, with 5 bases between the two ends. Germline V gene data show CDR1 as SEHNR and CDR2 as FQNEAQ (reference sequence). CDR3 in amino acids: CASSFIAEAFF. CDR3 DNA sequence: TGTGCCAGCAGCTTTATTGCTGAAGCTTTCTTT.

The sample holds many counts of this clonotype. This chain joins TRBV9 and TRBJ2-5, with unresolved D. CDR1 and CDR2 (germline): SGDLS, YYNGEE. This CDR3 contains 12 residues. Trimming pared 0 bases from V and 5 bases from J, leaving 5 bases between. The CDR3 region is CASSVDSETQYF. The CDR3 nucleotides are TGTGCCAGCAGCGTAGACTCTGAGACCCAGTACTTC.

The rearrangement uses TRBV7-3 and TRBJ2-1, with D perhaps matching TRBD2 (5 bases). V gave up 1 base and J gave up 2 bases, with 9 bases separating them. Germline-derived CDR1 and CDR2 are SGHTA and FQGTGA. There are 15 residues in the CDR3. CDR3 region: CASSLMAGTYNEQFF. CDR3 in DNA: TGTGCCAGCAGCTTAATGGCCGGGACCTACAATGAGCAGTTCTTC.

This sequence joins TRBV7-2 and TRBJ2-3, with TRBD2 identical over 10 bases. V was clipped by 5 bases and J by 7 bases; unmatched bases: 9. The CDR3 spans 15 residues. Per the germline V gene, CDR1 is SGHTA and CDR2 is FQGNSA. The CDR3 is CASSGRLAGAHTQYF. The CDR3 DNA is TGTGCCAGCAGCGGGCGACTAGCGGGCGCACATACGCAGTATTTT.